What follows is one T cell receptor (beta chain) and its context. There is no known antigen for this receptor. There are no base qualities to consult, and no much larger clone falls within one base. Participants were included only if at least one PBMC sample before ART initiation and at least two post-ART samples were available. All participants with HIV were treated in the United States of America. Before DNA extraction, cryopreserved samples of about 0.95-10 million PBMC were thawed and washed. At the time of the earliest PBMC sample for each participant with HIV, ages ranged from roughly 20 to 54 years. Each participant contributed PBMC samples from 1-4 timepoints before ART initiation and 2-8 timepoints after ART initiation, with a median of 7 samples. For every participant, serial HIV viral load, CD4+ T-cell count, ART history and demographic data were obtained. Using a Qiagen kit on a QIAcube, genomic DNA was extracted from unsorted PBMC, with samples processed in batches of 12.

The immunoSEQ hsTCRB v3.0 assay was used at survey level resolution for TRB variable region sequencing. The targeted TRB sequencing depth was roughly 35,000-50,000 T-cell genomes per sample. TRB libraries were pooled and sequenced on an Illumina MiSeq using a v3 150-cycle kit. Per the source publication's procedure: Repertoire analysis was run in R within a reproducible Nextflow workflow that covered QC, data transformation and analysis. LymphoSeq2, an R package for exploring AIRR-Seq data, was used to implement custom analyses. Several samples yielding fewer than 5000 total TRB sequences were excluded, leaving around 190 analyzed HIV repertoires. Among the approximately 180 retained HIV repertoires, 55 to 60 were collected before ART initiation and 129 after ART initiation. Repertoires were downsampled to 5000 TRB nucleotide sequences, and summary statistics were averaged over 100 downsampling iterations. Only TRB sequences with CDR3 regions of at least seven amino acids were retained for analysis. Diversity was measured with a Shannon entropy-derived clonality score and the Gini coefficient. In the repertoire networks, any two of the top 5000 CDR3 amino acid sequences were connected whenever the two sequences differed by an edit distance of one. GLIPH2 predicted antigen specificity groups and MHC restriction for TRB CDR3 amino acid sequences. To flag known CMV, EBV, HIV or tissue antigen associations, CDR3 amino acid sequences were matched against VDJdb and McPAS-TCR. Pre-ART, post-ART and control groups were compared with Wilcoxon signed-rank tests and Holm-Bonferroni correction. TCRdb mirrors the immuneACCESS table, restricted to in-frame sequences. Some clones are absent from its copies; in checked studies, under half trace to an unresolved V gene, and the reason for the others is unknown. V, J and clone size are taken as reported in that table, and D and trimming were inferred from the DNA itself. The sample includes some 22,000 clones, with around four fifths observed a single time. The ten top clones hold roughly 3.9% of the sample.

This entry belongs to a study of long-term antiretroviral therapy in people with HIV (dated by TCRdb to about 2022). Broadly, across the study: Collection of the earliest samples took place about a decade ahead of the 2015 WHO recommendation for immediate ART, at a time when ART was typically delayed until CD4 counts fell. A retrospective serial study tested whether ART initiation and durable HIV suppression were associated with changes in peripheral blood TRB repertoire composition and diversity. From 30 adults with confirmed HIV infection, the cohort provided 150 to 200 cryopreserved PBMC samples, gathered serially across a mean of approximately six years (range 1-12). About 35% of the 30 participants with HIV were female. No cross-contamination during QIAcube processing turned up in test extractions that ran a monoclonal T-cell line alongside around 34 polyclonal samples.

What the study reported, not specific to this receptor: Starting ART was linked to a significant rise in TRB diversity, yet even with long-term ART the diversity remained significantly lower than in transplant donor controls. Samples dated from the mid-2000s to the late 2010s, and the ART regimens used may be less effective than current ones. Because pre-ART samples had limited cell numbers, profiling was done on unsorted PBMC rather than on sorted CD4+ and CD8+ T cells. Limited PBMC availability meant only the TCR beta chain was sequenced, without alpha chain pairing. Compared with controls, HIV repertoires had narrower CDR3 length ranges, and the network structure pointed to an antigen-experienced repertoire that shifted only slightly toward naive after ART. Expanded TRB clones identified before ART initiation dominated the repertoire across all time points, though the dominance fluctuated and decreased in many PLHIV after ART. Inferences about post-ART repertoire changes are limited because no data were available on ART adherence, viral resistance or therapy changes.

This clonotype was sampled from a man between 18 and 29 years old with HIV. This material consisted of unsorted PBMCs, taken roughly 4 years after starting antiretroviral therapy.

The CDR3 protein: CASSTTPSYEQYF. The DNA sequence reads TGTGCCAGTAGTACAACACCTAGCTACGAGCAGTACTTC. Here the chain combines TRBV19 and TRBJ2-7, with no confidently assigned D gene. The CDR3 sequence holds 13 residues, the cysteine and phenylalanine included. Only the CDR3 portion is preserved as DNA: 39 bases, with reading frame beginning at the first base. The junction carries 10 bases between V and J, which are trimmed by 4 bases and 3 bases respectively. Via the germline V gene (reference sequence), CDR1 is LNHDA and CDR2 SQIVND.